This T cell receptor beta chain is drawn from a study of blood T cell repertoires in COVID-19. Study-level background: The United States, Italy and Spain supplied acute and convalescent COVID-19 samples. T cells, B-cell-depleted T cells, or PBMCs supplied cDNA or gDNA.

The germline gives CDR1 SGDLS, CDR2 YYNGEE. The CDR3 consists of 18 residues. Trimming took off 4 bases at V and 0 bases at J, with 17 bases between the two ends. Each participant's cohort was designated according to participant-reported clinical history. What the recovered Cohort 3 donors had was two negative PCRs, clearance, or symptom resolution. TCRdb keeps only in-frame clones here, not all; method: immunoSEQ multiplex PCR. The sample consists of 400,000 to 450,000 clones, around 91% of them appearing once. This clonotype was obtained from a man aged 25-45 years who had recovered from COVID-19. The chain employs TRBV9 and TRBJ2-6; D is perhaps TRBD1 (5 bases). The sequencing sample was made of PBMCs or T cells enriched from blood (not recorded which). The CDR3 protein is CASSRVLGQRSGANVLTF. CDR3 DNA sequence: TGTGCCAGCAGCCGTGTGTTGGGGCAGCGCTCTGGGGCCAACGTCCTGACTTTC.